The rows below give T cell receptor beta chains drawn from one sample of a study of blood T cell repertoires in COVID-19. Sequencing was performed with immunoSEQ multiplex PCR; in TCRdb, only in-frame clones are kept and a portion is missing. Counted here are around 100,000 clones, roughly 80% occurring once; the ten biggest clones make up more than 3%. The sequencing input was peripheral blood. The receptors here all came from a woman aged 80 or over with active or convalescent COVID-19. The CDR3 runs from the conserved cysteine through the conserved F or W. D genes are given only for firm matches. The size of a clone is reported for some rows only, either as once, few or many, or as a class for expanded clones.

>TRBJ2-7|NA|TRBV6-6|NA
CASSYPDTTGPYEQYF
TGTGCCAGCAGTTACCCGGACACAACAGGGCCCTACGAGCAGTACTTC
>TRBJ1-2|TRBD1|TRBV27|NA
CASSLIGGQGKYGYTF
TGTGCCAGCAGTTTAATTGGGGGACAGGGAAAGTATGGCTACACCTTC
>TRBJ2-5|NA|TRBV5-5|NA
CASSRWGVQETQYF
TGTGCCAGCAGCAGGTGGGGAGTACAAGAGACCCAGTACTTC
>TRBJ2-4|NA|TRBV27|NA
CASSTQGMGAKNIQYF
TGTGCCAGCAGTACCCAGGGGATGGGGGCCAAAAACATTCAGTACTTC
>TRBJ1-1|NA|TRBV27|NA
CASTLTGTLNTEAFF
TGTGCCAGCACCCTCACAGGGACCTTGAACACTGAAGCTTTCTTT
>TRBJ2-1|NA|TRBV6-6|NA
CASSYVEAYNEQFF
TGTGCCAGCAGTTACGTAGAGGCCTACAATGAGCAGTTCTTC
>TRBJ2-3|NA|TRBV14|NA
CASGESGLSTDTQYF
TGTGCCAGCGGAGAGAGCGGGCTTAGCACAGATACGCAGTATTTT
>TRBJ2-1|NA|TRBV18|NA
CASSPPAPAQVF
TGTGCCAGCTCACCACCTGCTCCCGCTCAGGTCTTC
>TRBJ2-3|TRBD2|TRBV4-2|NA
CASSQDRHTSGSRTDTQYF
TGTGCCAGCAGCCAAGATCGTCATACTAGCGGGAGTAGGACAGATACGCAGTATTTT
>TRBJ1-3|TRBD1|TRBV19|NA
CASQGAISSGNTIYF
TGTGCCAGTCAGGGGGCAATAAGCTCTGGAAACACCATATATTTT
>TRBJ1-2|TRBD1|TRBV29-1|few
CSVVGQGIYGYTF
TGCAGCGTTGTGGGACAGGGAATCTATGGCTACACCTTC
>TRBJ2-1|NA|TRBV28|NA
CASSLQGGVNEQFF
TGTGCCAGCAGTTTACAGGGGGGAGTGAATGAGCAGTTCTTC
>TRBJ1-1|TRBD1|TRBV5-4|NA
CASSLGGLAGGVTEAFF
TGTGCCAGCAGCTTGGGAGGATTGGCAGGGGGCGTCACTGAAGCTTTCTTT
>TRBJ2-3|NA|TRBV28|NA
CASSRDMGTDTQYF
TGTGCCAGCAGCCGGGACATGGGCACAGATACGCAGTATTTT
>TRBJ1-1|NA|TRBV28|NA
CASRPGNTEAFF
TGTGCCAGCAGGCCAGGGAACACTGAAGCTTTCTTT
>TRBJ2-1|NA|TRBV11-2|NA
CASSFPRLERSYNEQFF
TGTGCCAGCAGCTTCCCCCGACTAGAGCGCTCCTACAATGAGCAGTTCTTC
>TRBJ1-2|TRBD1|TRBV7-2|NA
CASSFMTGDGYTF
TGTGCCAGCAGCTTCATGACAGGGGATGGCTACACCTTC
>TRBJ2-7|NA|TRBV11-2|NA
CASSLVQVREQYF
TGTGCCAGCAGCTTAGTACAGGTGCGCGAGCAGTACTTC
>TRBJ1-1|TRBD1|TRBV4-1|NA
CASSQTGLVNTEAFF
TGCGCCAGCAGCCAGACAGGGTTAGTGAACACTGAAGCTTTCTTT
>TRBJ2-5|TRBD2|TRBV18|few
CASSPGTSGEETQYF
TGTGCCAGCTCACCCGGGACTAGCGGGGAAGAGACCCAGTACTTC
>TRBJ1-6|TRBD1|TRBV30|NA
CAWLMQGDYNSPLHF
TGTGCCTGGTTAATGCAGGGGGATTATAATTCACCCCTCCACTTT
>TRBJ1-2|TRBD1|TRBV27|NA
CASSLGGQQGAGGYTF
TGTGCCAGCAGTTTAGGAGGGCAACAGGGGGCAGGCGGCTACACCTTC